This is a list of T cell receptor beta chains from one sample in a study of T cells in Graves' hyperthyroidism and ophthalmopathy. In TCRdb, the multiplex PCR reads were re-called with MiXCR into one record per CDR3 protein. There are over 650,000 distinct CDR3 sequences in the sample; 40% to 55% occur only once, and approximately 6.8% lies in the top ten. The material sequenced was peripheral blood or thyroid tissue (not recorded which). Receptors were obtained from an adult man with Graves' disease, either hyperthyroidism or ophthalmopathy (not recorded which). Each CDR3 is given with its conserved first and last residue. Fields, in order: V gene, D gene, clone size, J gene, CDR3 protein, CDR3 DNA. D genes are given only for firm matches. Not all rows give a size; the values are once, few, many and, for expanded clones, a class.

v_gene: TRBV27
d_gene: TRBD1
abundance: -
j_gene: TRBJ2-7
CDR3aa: CASSLSGQGTEQYF
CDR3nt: TGTGCCAGCAGCTTATCCGGACAGGGGACCGAGCAGTACTTC

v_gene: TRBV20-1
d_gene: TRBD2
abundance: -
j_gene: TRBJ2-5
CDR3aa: CSTGGPGETQYF
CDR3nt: TGCAGTACGGGGGGGCCAGGAGAGACCCAGTACTTC

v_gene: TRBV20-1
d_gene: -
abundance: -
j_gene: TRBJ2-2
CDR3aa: CSTPLGTGELFF
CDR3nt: TGCAGTACCCCTTTAGGCACCGGGGAGCTGTTTTTT

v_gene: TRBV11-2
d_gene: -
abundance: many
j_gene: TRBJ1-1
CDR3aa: CASSPLGQQNTEAFF
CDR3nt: TGTGCCAGCAGCCCACTGGGGCAGCAAAACACTGAAGCTTTCTTT

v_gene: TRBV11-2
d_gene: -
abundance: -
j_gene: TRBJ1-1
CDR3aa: CASSASGRNTEAFF
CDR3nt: TGTGCCAGCAGCGCCTCAGGGAGGAACACTGAAGCTTTCTTT

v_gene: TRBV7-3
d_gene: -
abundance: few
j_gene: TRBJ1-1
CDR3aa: CASSLSFGPTAEAFF
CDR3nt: TGTGCCAGCAGCTTATCGTTCGGGCCCACGGCTGAAGCTTTCTTT

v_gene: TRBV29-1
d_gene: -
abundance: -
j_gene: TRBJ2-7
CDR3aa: CSELGSTYEQYF
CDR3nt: TGCAGTGAGTTAGGGTCGACCTACGAGCAGTACTTC

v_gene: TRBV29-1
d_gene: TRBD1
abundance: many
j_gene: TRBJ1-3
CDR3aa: CSVWTGGGVSGNTIYF
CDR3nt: TGCAGCGTTTGGACAGGGGGTGGAGTATCTGGAAACACCATATATTTT

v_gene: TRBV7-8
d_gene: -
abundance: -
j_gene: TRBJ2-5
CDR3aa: CASSLAGGGYQETQYF
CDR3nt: TGTGCCAGCAGCTTAGCGGGAGGCGGGTACCAAGAGACCCAGTACTTC

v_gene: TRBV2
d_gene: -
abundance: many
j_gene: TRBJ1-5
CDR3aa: CASSPSGDRQPQHF
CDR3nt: TGTGCCAGCAGCCCCTCGGGGGATAGACAGCCCCAGCATTTT